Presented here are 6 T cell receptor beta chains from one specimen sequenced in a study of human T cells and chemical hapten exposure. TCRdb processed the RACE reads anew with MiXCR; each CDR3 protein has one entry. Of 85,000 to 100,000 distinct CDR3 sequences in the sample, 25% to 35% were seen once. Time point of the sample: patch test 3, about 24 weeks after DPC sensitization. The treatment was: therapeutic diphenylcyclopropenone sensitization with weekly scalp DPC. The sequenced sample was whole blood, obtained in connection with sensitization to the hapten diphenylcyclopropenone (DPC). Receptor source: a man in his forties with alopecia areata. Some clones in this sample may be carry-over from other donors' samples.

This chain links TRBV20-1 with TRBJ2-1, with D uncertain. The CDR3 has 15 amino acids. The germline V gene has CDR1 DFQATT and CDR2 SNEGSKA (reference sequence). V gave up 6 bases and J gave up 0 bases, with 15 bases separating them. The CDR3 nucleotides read TGCAGTGCCCCCGAAGGTTGGAGCTCCTACAATGAGCAGTTCTTC. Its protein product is CSAPEGWSSYNEQFF.

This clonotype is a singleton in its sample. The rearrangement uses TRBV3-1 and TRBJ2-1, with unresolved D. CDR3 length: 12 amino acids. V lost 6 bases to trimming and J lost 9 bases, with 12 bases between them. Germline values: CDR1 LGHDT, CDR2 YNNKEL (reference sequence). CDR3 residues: CASSNRRVEQFF. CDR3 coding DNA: TGTGCCAGCAGTAACCGAAGGGTTGAGCAGTTCTTC.

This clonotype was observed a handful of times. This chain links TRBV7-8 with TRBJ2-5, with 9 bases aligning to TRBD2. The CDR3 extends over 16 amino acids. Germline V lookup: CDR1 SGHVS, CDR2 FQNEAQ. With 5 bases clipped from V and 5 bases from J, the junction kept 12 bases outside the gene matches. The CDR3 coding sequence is TGTGCCAGCAGCCCACGGCGGGAGGGCTTCGGGGAGACCCAGTACTTC. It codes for CASSPRREGFGETQYF. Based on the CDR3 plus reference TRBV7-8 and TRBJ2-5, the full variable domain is GAGVSQSPRYKVAKRGQDVALRCDPISGHVSLFWYQQALGQGPEFLTYFQNEAQLDKSGLPSDRFFAERPEGSVSTLKIQRTQQEDSAVYLCASSPRREGFGETQYFGPGTRLLVL.

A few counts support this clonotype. For the CDR3, the DNA is TGCGCCAGCAGCCAAGGCCCGGGACCAGCGGAGACCCAGTACTTC. It codes for CASSQGPGPAETQYF. The gene calls are TRBV4-1 and TRBJ2-5; D tentatively fits TRBD1 or TRBD2 (5 bases each). This CDR3 is 15 amino acids long. The ends were cut back, 1 base at V and 5 bases at J, with 14 bases in the middle. CDR1 and CDR2 (germline): MGHRA, YSYEKL.

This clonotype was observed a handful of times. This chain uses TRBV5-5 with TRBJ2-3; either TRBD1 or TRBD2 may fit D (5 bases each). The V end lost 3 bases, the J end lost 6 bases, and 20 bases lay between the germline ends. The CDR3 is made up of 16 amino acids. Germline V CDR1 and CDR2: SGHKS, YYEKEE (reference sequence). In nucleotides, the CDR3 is TGTGCCAGCAGCTCGCGAAGGGACGGAGTCGCCGATACGCAGTATTTT. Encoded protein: CASSSRRDGVADTQYF.

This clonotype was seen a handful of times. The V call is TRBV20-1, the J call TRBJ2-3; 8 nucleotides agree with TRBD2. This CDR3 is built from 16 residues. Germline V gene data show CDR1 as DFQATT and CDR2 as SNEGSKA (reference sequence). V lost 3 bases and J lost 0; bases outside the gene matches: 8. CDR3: CSASGRALSSTDTQYF. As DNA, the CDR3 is TGCAGTGCTAGCGGGAGGGCCCTTTCTAGCACAGATACGCAGTATTTT.